The rows below give T cell receptor beta chains drawn from one sample of a study of blood T cell repertoires in COVID-19. TCRdb keeps only in-frame clones here, not all; method: immunoSEQ multiplex PCR. The sample includes some 290,000 clones, approximately 90% of them seen just once. The specimen was peripheral blood. Source of these receptors: a woman aged 45-65 years who had recovered from COVID-19. Both conserved end residues are part of each CDR3.

J gene: TRBJ2-7
V gene: TRBV20-1
CDR3 protein: CSASHGTVSYEQYF

J gene: TRBJ1-2
V gene: TRBV5-6
CDR3 protein: CASSSGRYGVPAGYTF

J gene: TRBJ2-1
V gene: TRBV7-3
CDR3 protein: CASSPGQGRSEQFF

J gene: TRBJ2-5
V gene: TRBV3-1/TRBV3-2
CDR3 protein: CARRLAGKQETQYF

J gene: TRBJ2-7
V gene: TRBV28
CDR3 protein: CASSLARYEQYF

J gene: TRBJ1-5
V gene: TRBV19
CDR3 protein: CASSIQGYNQPQHF

J gene: TRBJ1-1
V gene: TRBV5-1
CDR3 protein: CASSPQGQLNTEAFF

J gene: TRBJ2-1
V gene: TRBV9
CDR3 protein: CASSAALAGGSQFF

J gene: TRBJ1-2
V gene: TRBV29-1
CDR3 protein: CSVETPGAYGYTF

J gene: TRBJ2-1
V gene: TRBV28
CDR3 protein: CASSRGAASYNEQFF

J gene: TRBJ2-3
V gene: TRBV12-3/TRBV12-4
CDR3 protein: CAILAGDTDTQYF

J gene: TRBJ1-2
V gene: TRBV27
CDR3 protein: CASSNMTIGYTF

J gene: TRBJ2-7
V gene: TRBV27
CDR3 protein: CASSFQNSGRAIPYEQYF

J gene: TRBJ1-4
V gene: TRBV2
CDR3 protein: CASSEPRGFRINEKLFF

J gene: TRBJ2-7
V gene: TRBV12-3/TRBV12-4
CDR3 protein: CASSRNRGLEQYF

J gene: TRBJ2-5
V gene: TRBV7-9
CDR3 protein: CASSSQETQYF

J gene: TRBJ2-3
V gene: TRBV5-1
CDR3 protein: CASSPTSRYTDTQYF

J gene: TRBJ1-6
V gene: TRBV9
CDR3 protein: CASSGRDRGAPLHF

J gene: TRBJ2-1
V gene: TRBV10-2
CDR3 protein: CASSPREFYNEQFF

J gene: TRBJ1-1
V gene: TRBV7-9
CDR3 protein: CASSLLTGGNTEAFF

J gene: TRBJ1-6
V gene: TRBV6-5
CDR3 protein: CASSQPGQRNSPLHF

J gene: TRBJ2-2
V gene: TRBV5-1
CDR3 protein: CASSFGDTGELFF

J gene: TRBJ1-1
V gene: TRBV19
CDR3 protein: CASSIRRDRGIWNTEAFF

J gene: TRBJ1-5
V gene: TRBV30
CDR3 protein: CAWSPGSNQPQHF

J gene: TRBJ2-7
V gene: TRBV18
CDR3 protein: CASSPRQGYEQYF

J gene: TRBJ2-7
V gene: TRBV6-6
CDR3 protein: CATTLGTTYEQYF

J gene: TRBJ2-7
V gene: TRBV5-1
CDR3 protein: CASSPGQGINEQYF

J gene: TRBJ1-2
V gene: TRBV12-5
CDR3 protein: CASGLEGGNYGYTF

J gene: TRBJ1-2
V gene: TRBV20-1
CDR3 protein: CSAPIGGYTF

J gene: TRBJ2-3
V gene: TRBV7-9
CDR3 protein: CASSPPGQGGTDTQYF

J gene: TRBJ2-7
V gene: TRBV7-9
CDR3 protein: CASSPVWSYEQYF

J gene: TRBJ1-1
V gene: TRBV9
CDR3 protein: CASSVPGATEAFF

J gene: TRBJ2-4
V gene: TRBV11-2
CDR3 protein: CASSVLAGLAKNIQYF

J gene: TRBJ1-2
V gene: TRBV30
CDR3 protein: CACPDRRGLGYTF

J gene: TRBJ2-3
V gene: TRBV4-3
CDR3 protein: CASSQGRGDTQYF

J gene: TRBJ2-1
V gene: TRBV9
CDR3 protein: CASSVASAGESEQFF

J gene: TRBJ1-6
V gene: TRBV20-1
CDR3 protein: CSASIRGRYSPLHF

J gene: TRBJ1-1
V gene: TRBV10-2
CDR3 protein: CASSMGLSEAFF

J gene: TRBJ1-1
V gene: TRBV6-5
CDR3 protein: CASSYITPGGNTEAFF

J gene: TRBJ1-1
V gene: TRBV29-1
CDR3 protein: CSPAGQKKNTEAFF

J gene: TRBJ2-7
V gene: TRBV30
CDR3 protein: CAWSVAQGPAYEQYF

J gene: TRBJ2-4
V gene: TRBV7-2
CDR3 protein: CASSSGTSGSRGTKNIQYF

J gene: TRBJ2-3
V gene: TRBV4-2
CDR3 protein: CASSQEGVGRGADTQYF

J gene: TRBJ2-7
V gene: TRBV19
CDR3 protein: CASSMGAYEQYF

J gene: TRBJ1-2
V gene: TRBV18
CDR3 protein: CASSPQTQAATYGYTF